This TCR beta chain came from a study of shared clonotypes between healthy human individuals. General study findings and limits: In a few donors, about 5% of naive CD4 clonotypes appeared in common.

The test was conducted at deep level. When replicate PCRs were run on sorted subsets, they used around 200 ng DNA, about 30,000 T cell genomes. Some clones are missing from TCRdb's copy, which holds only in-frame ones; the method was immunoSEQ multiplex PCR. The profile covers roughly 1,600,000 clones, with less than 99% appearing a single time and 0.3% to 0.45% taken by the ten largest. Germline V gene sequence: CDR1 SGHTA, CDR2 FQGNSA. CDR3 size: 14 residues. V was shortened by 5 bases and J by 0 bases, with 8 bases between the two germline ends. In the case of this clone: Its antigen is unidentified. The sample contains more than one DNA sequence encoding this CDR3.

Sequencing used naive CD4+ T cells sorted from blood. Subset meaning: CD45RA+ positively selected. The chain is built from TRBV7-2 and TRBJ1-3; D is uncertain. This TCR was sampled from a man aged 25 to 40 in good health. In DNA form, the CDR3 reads TGTGCCAGCAGCCCGGGAGGCTCTGGAAACACCATATATTTT. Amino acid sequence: CASSPGGSGNTIYF.